This record concerns one T cell receptor beta chain sequence. Some clones are missing from TCRdb's copy, which holds only in-frame ones; the method was immunoSEQ multiplex PCR. The sample has roughly 280,000 clones, roughly 91% seen once. Trimming pared 1 base from V and 7 bases from J, leaving 8 bases between. Germline CDR1 SEHNR, CDR2 FQNEAQ (reference sequence). There are 14 residues in the CDR3. This specimen belongs to a study of blood T cell repertoires in COVID-19. This chain connects TRBV7-9 to TRBJ1-6; D is unresolved. The clonotype comes from a woman aged 55-70 years who had recovered from COVID-19. The sequencing input was PBMCs or T cells enriched from blood (not recorded which). Here the CDR3 DNA reads TGTGCCAGCAGCTTAGTTACTGTGAATTCACCCCTCCACTTT. It is translated as CASSLVTVNSPLHF.